One sample yielded the 2 T cell receptor beta chains listed below, sequenced in a study of T cells in localized non-small cell lung cancer. TCRdb keeps only in-frame clones here, not all; method: immunoSEQ multiplex PCR. The data hold approximately 20,000 clones, with more than 75% observed a single time. This material consisted of PBMCs, taken before any cancer treatment. The receptors derive from a woman between 40 and 69 years old with stage II squamous cell lung carcinoma.

The V and J genes are TRBV15 and TRBJ2-1, with 7 bases matching TRBD2. After removal of 3 bases from V and 2 bases from J, the junction contained 4 bases not matched to a gene. This CDR3 has 15 residues. Germline CDR1 and CDR2: LNHNV and YYDKDF (reference sequence). The CDR3 DNA reads as TGTGCCACCAGCAGTGGCGGGAGCCCCTACAATGAGCAGTTCTTC. This encodes CATSSGGSPYNEQFF.

The chain recombines TRBV5-1 with TRBJ2-7; no clear D. The germline CDR1 and CDR2 sequences are SGHRS and YFSETQ. The CDR3 spans 14 residues. Trimming pared 1 base from V and 1 base from J, leaving 9 bases between. The CDR3 loop is CASSLKFGSYEQYF. In DNA, the CDR3 is TGCGCCAGCAGCTTGAAATTCGGGTCCTACGAGCAGTACTTC.